What follows are 8 T cell receptor beta chains derived from one specimen sequenced in a study of T cells in pancreatic ductal adenocarcinoma. The selected patients with pancreatic ductal adenocarcinoma had surgery but no neoadjuvant therapy. Using immunoSEQ multiplex PCR, the repertoire was profiled, and TCRdb retains in-frame clones only, with some absent. This table holds around 15,000 clones, more than 75% found once. Sequencing input: PBMCs. All receptors derive from a human donor with pancreatic ductal adenocarcinoma.

J is TRBJ2-1 and V is TRBV27; no clear D gene. The CDR3 has 16 amino acids. The ends were cut back, 0 bases at V and 0 bases at J, with 9 bases in the middle. Germline V gene sequence: CDR1 MNHEY, CDR2 SMNVEV (reference sequence). CDR3: CASSLSSWYSYNEQFF. CDR3 nucleotides: TGTGCCAGCAGTTTATCATCGTGGTACTCCTACAATGAGCAGTTCTTC.

The V and J genes are TRBV2 and TRBJ1-2; D not certain. Between the trimmed V and J ends, which lost 10 bases and 2 bases, there was a span of 17 bases. Germline CDR1 is SNHLY and CDR2 is FYNNEI. The length of the CDR3 is 14 residues. In nucleotides, the CDR3 is TGTGCCACCGGCGGACTTACGGGAAACTATGGCTACACCTTC. Encoded protein: CATGGLTGNYGYTF.

Remarks on this clone: At one end the junction does not follow the germline gene, possibly because of a read error. The gene calls are TRBV11-2 and TRBJ1-1; D might be TRBD1 (5 bases). The CDR3 runs to 12 residues. Germline assignment: CDR1 SGHAT and CDR2 FQNNGV. CDR3 coding DNA: TGTGCCAGCAGCCAGGAGGGAGGGACCGGGCAATGG. This sequence encodes CASSQEGGTGQW. Supplemented by reference TRBV11-2 and TRBJ1-1, the full variable domain reads EAGVAQSPRYKIIEKRQSVAFWCNPISGHATLYWYQQILGQGPKLLIQFQNNGVVDDSQLPKDRFSAERLKGVDSTLKIQPAKLEDSAVYLCASSQEGGTGQWGQGTRLTVV.

In its sample, this clone was seen once. The chain couples TRBV2 to TRBJ1-2, with TRBD1 matching over 7 bases. There are 14 residues in the CDR3. V gave up 2 bases and J gave up 5 bases; unmatched junction bases: 5. From germline, CDR1 is SNHLY and CDR2 FYNNEI. The CDR3 nucleotides are TGTGCCAGCAGTGAACTCGACAGGGCTTATGGCTACACCTTC. Translating it yields CASSELDRAYGYTF.

The chain uses TRBV9 and TRBJ2-1; the D is unclear. The V end was cut by 4 bases, the J end by 5 bases, with 10 bases between. The CDR3 contains 13 residues. Germline CDR1 and CDR2: SGDLS and YYNGEE. CDR3: CASSSRQDNEQFF. In nucleotides, the CDR3 is TGTGCCAGCAGCTCCCGACAAGACAATGAGCAGTTCTTC. The full variable domain, rest sourced from reference TRBV9 and TRBJ2-1, is DSGVTQTPKHLITATGQRVTLRCSPRSGDLSVYWYQQSLDQGLQFLIQYYNGEERAKGNILERFSAQQFPDLHSELNLSSLELGDSALYFCASSSRQDNEQFFGPGTRLTVL.

The rearrangement uses TRBV28 and TRBJ2-7; 9 nucleotides align to TRBD1. V trimming: 5 bases; J trimming: 2 bases; junction bases outside the gene matches: 4. Germline V gene data show CDR1 as MDHEN and CDR2 as SYDVKM. This CDR3 has 14 residues. CDR3 sequence (DNA): TGTGCCAGCAGTACCCGACAGGGGGCCTACGAGCAGTACTTC. As protein: CASSTRQGAYEQYF.

This clone was seen more than once but under ten times. V gene TRBV19 combines with J gene TRBJ1-2; D unclear. Germline V lookup: CDR1 LNHDA, CDR2 SQIVND (reference sequence). Trimming pared 3 bases from V and 4 bases from J, leaving 9 bases between. The CDR3 extends over 13 amino acids. The CDR3 coding sequence is TGTGCCAGTAGTATGAGCTGGGGCTATGGCTACACCTTC. This translates into CASSMSWGYGYTF.

The V call is TRBV6-5, the J call TRBJ2-1; unclear D gene. Germline CDR1 reads MNHEY; CDR2 reads SVGAGI. This CDR3 contains 15 residues. Between the trimmed V and J ends, which lost 8 bases and 10 bases, there was a span of 24 bases. This chain's CDR3 is CASGLGIGKLDEQFF. In DNA, the CDR3 is TGTGCCAGCGGGCTTGGGATAGGGAAGTTGGACGAGCAGTTCTTC.